This is a list of T cell receptor beta chains from one sample in a study of T cell responses to AZD1222 COVID-19 vaccine. TCRdb keeps only in-frame clones here, not all; method: immunoSEQ multiplex PCR. This sample has around 140,000 clones; under 95% occur once, and the top ten carry more than 1%. Specimen: peripheral blood, collected 28 days after the second AZD1222 dose. These receptors all stem from an adult who received the AZD1222 COVID-19 vaccine. Each CDR3 is given with its conserved first and last residue. Fields, in order: J gene, D gene, V gene, clone size, CDR3 protein, CDR3 DNA. A D gene is named only where the DNA matches it firmly. The size of a clone is reported for some rows only, either as once, few or many, or as a class for expanded clones.

J gene: TRBJ1-3; D gene: -; V gene: TRBV19; clone size: -; CDR3 protein: CASSMGDTIYF; CDR3 DNA: TGTGCCAGTAGTATGGGGGACACCATATATTTT
J gene: TRBJ1-6; D gene: -; V gene: TRBV19; clone size: -; CDR3 protein: CASSPGAGWVSPLHF; CDR3 DNA: TGTGCCAGTAGTCCAGGAGCCGGATGGGTTTCACCCCTCCACTTT
J gene: TRBJ1-6; D gene: TRBD1; V gene: TRBV3-1/TRBV3-2; clone size: few; CDR3 protein: CASSRGQGKHNSPLHF; CDR3 DNA: TGTGCCAGCAGCCGGGGACAGGGCAAGCATAATTCACCCCTCCACTTT
J gene: TRBJ2-5; D gene: -; V gene: TRBV10-3; clone size: -; CDR3 protein: CAISEQREGVTQYF; CDR3 DNA: TGTGCCATCAGTGAGCAACGGGAAGGGGTGACCCAGTACTTC
J gene: TRBJ1-5; D gene: -; V gene: TRBV19; clone size: -; CDR3 protein: CASSIVQGSRGNQPQHF; CDR3 DNA: TGTGCCAGTAGTATAGTACAGGGAAGTCGTGGCAATCAGCCCCAGCATTTT
J gene: TRBJ2-6; D gene: TRBD1; V gene: TRBV7-3; clone size: -; CDR3 protein: CASTLRQGADGANVLTF; CDR3 DNA: TGTGCCAGCACCTTACGACAGGGGGCGGACGGGGCCAACGTCCTGACTTTC
J gene: TRBJ2-2; D gene: -; V gene: TRBV3-1/TRBV3-2; clone size: -; CDR3 protein: CASSLQGFQTGELFF; CDR3 DNA: TGTGCCAGCAGCCTACAGGGTTTTCAAACCGGGGAGCTGTTTTTT
J gene: TRBJ2-4; D gene: -; V gene: TRBV30; clone size: -; CDR3 protein: CAWSARPGIQYF; CDR3 DNA: TGTGCCTGGAGTGCGCGACCGGGCATTCAGTACTTC
J gene: TRBJ1-5; D gene: -; V gene: TRBV10-3; clone size: -; CDR3 protein: CATNGANQPQHF; CDR3 DNA: TGTGCCACCAACGGGGCCAATCAGCCCCAGCATTTT
J gene: TRBJ2-1; D gene: -; V gene: TRBV6-4; clone size: few; CDR3 protein: CASSEGGGSSFGEQFF; CDR3 DNA: TGTGCCAGCAGTGAAGGGGGGGGGAGTAGCTTCGGTGAGCAGTTCTTC
J gene: TRBJ2-1; D gene: -; V gene: TRBV9; clone size: -; CDR3 protein: CASSVDGTPYNEQFF; CDR3 DNA: TGTGCCAGCAGCGTAGACGGGACCCCCTACAATGAGCAGTTCTTC
J gene: TRBJ2-7; D gene: -; V gene: TRBV13; clone size: -; CDR3 protein: CASSLEGSYEQYF; CDR3 DNA: TGTGCCAGCAGCTTAGAGGGCTCCTACGAGCAGTACTTC
J gene: TRBJ1-2; D gene: -; V gene: TRBV15; clone size: -; CDR3 protein: CATSSRGQDTYYGYTF; CDR3 DNA: TGTGCCACCAGCTCACGAGGGCAGGACACTTACTATGGCTACACCTTC
J gene: TRBJ2-7; D gene: TRBD1; V gene: TRBV27; clone size: -; CDR3 protein: CASSETGGWYEQYF; CDR3 DNA: TGTGCCAGCAGTGAGACAGGGGGCTGGTACGAGCAGTACTTC
J gene: TRBJ1-1; D gene: -; V gene: TRBV9; clone size: -; CDR3 protein: CASSVGAGTLNTEAFF; CDR3 DNA: TGTGCCAGCAGCGTCGGGGCGGGCACCTTGAACACTGAAGCTTTCTTT
J gene: TRBJ2-1; D gene: -; V gene: TRBV7-8; clone size: -; CDR3 protein: CASSLAQGRRCFF; CDR3 DNA: TGTGCCAGCAGCTTAGCGCAAGGAAGGAGGTGTTTCTTC
J gene: TRBJ1-5; D gene: -; V gene: TRBV2; clone size: -; CDR3 protein: CASSEFGRVRSNQPQHF; CDR3 DNA: TGTGCCAGCAGTGAATTCGGTCGGGTTAGGAGCAATCAGCCCCAGCATTTT
J gene: TRBJ2-2; D gene: -; V gene: TRBV20-1; clone size: -; CDR3 protein: CSASWRDGELFF; CDR3 DNA: TGCAGTGCTAGTTGGCGGGACGGGGAGCTGTTTTTT
J gene: TRBJ2-7; D gene: -; V gene: TRBV20-1; clone size: -; CDR3 protein: CSASLPLAYEQYF; CDR3 DNA: TGCAGTGCTAGTTTACCCCTGGCCTACGAGCAGTACTTC
J gene: TRBJ2-1; D gene: -; V gene: TRBV9; clone size: -; CDR3 protein: CASSLLASASYNEQFF; CDR3 DNA: TGTGCCAGCAGCCTTCTGGCGAGCGCCTCCTACAATGAGCAGTTCTTC
J gene: TRBJ1-4; D gene: TRBD1; V gene: TRBV4-2; clone size: few; CDR3 protein: CASSQDEGTGGEKLFF; CDR3 DNA: TGTGCCAGCAGCCAAGACGAGGGGACAGGGGGCGAAAAACTGTTTTTT
J gene: TRBJ2-1; D gene: -; V gene: TRBV5-6; clone size: -; CDR3 protein: CASSLMQALNNEQFF; CDR3 DNA: TGTGCCAGCAGCTTGATGCAGGCATTGAACAATGAGCAGTTCTTC
J gene: TRBJ1-6; D gene: -; V gene: TRBV7-8; clone size: -; CDR3 protein: CASSLVAANSPLHF; CDR3 DNA: TGTGCCAGCAGCTTAGTGGCAGCGAATTCACCCCTCCACTTT
J gene: TRBJ2-5; D gene: -; V gene: TRBV4-1; clone size: -; CDR3 protein: CASSQEVTSFGSQYF; CDR3 DNA: TGCGCCAGCAGCCAAGAAGTCACCTCCTTCGGGTCCCAGTACTTC
J gene: TRBJ1-3; D gene: -; V gene: TRBV7-8; clone size: -; CDR3 protein: CASSLVAQGIAGNTIYF; CDR3 DNA: TGTGCCAGCAGCTTAGTGGCCCAGGGGATTGCTGGAAACACCATATATTTT
J gene: TRBJ1-2; D gene: -; V gene: TRBV20-1; clone size: -; CDR3 protein: CSASGSYGYTF; CDR3 DNA: TGCAGTGCTAGTGGCAGCTATGGCTACACCTTC
J gene: TRBJ2-3; D gene: -; V gene: TRBV18; clone size: -; CDR3 protein: CASSPLAGSTDTQYF; CDR3 DNA: TGTGCCAGCTCACCATTAGCTGGGAGCACAGATACGCAGTATTTT
J gene: TRBJ2-7; D gene: TRBD1; V gene: TRBV27; clone size: -; CDR3 protein: CASSLLSGQGAYEQYF; CDR3 DNA: TGTGCCAGCAGTTTATTGTCGGGACAGGGAGCCTACGAGCAGTACTTC
J gene: TRBJ1-1; D gene: TRBD1; V gene: TRBV5-6; clone size: -; CDR3 protein: CASSLVGGGGEAFF; CDR3 DNA: TGTGCCAGCAGCTTGGTAGGAGGGGGCGGAGAAGCTTTCTTT
J gene: TRBJ1-1; D gene: -; V gene: TRBV30; clone size: -; CDR3 protein: CAWTDGTEAFF; CDR3 DNA: TGTGCCTGGACGGACGGCACTGAAGCTTTCTTT
J gene: TRBJ2-3; D gene: TRBD1; V gene: TRBV5-1; clone size: -; CDR3 protein: CASSSGQVTDTQYF; CDR3 DNA: TGCGCCAGCAGCTCCGGACAGGTGACAGATACGCAGTATTTT
J gene: TRBJ1-3; D gene: -; V gene: TRBV30; clone size: -; CDR3 protein: CAWSVGGGGNTIYF; CDR3 DNA: TGTGCCTGGAGTGTCGGTGGTGGAGGAAACACCATATATTTT
J gene: TRBJ1-2; D gene: TRBD1; V gene: TRBV18; clone size: -; CDR3 protein: CASSPSGGAEGYTF; CDR3 DNA: TGTGCCAGCTCACCCTCAGGGGGCGCAGAGGGCTACACCTTC
J gene: TRBJ2-5; D gene: -; V gene: TRBV28; clone size: -; CDR3 protein: CASSLLEGLETQYF; CDR3 DNA: TGTGCCAGCAGTTTATTGGAGGGTTTGGAGACCCAGTACTTC
J gene: TRBJ1-2; D gene: -; V gene: TRBV7-9; clone size: -; CDR3 protein: CASSPPGPGLVGNYGYTF; CDR3 DNA: TGTGCCAGCAGCCCCCCGGGTCCAGGTCTCGTAGGAAACTATGGCTACACCTTC
J gene: TRBJ2-5; D gene: -; V gene: TRBV19; clone size: -; CDR3 protein: CASSQPGSRETQYF; CDR3 DNA: TGTGCCAGTTCCCAGCCAGGGTCGAGGGAGACCCAGTACTTC
J gene: TRBJ1-5; D gene: -; V gene: TRBV2; clone size: -; CDR3 protein: CASSVGWGDQPQHF; CDR3 DNA: TGTGCCAGCAGTGTAGGATGGGGGGATCAGCCCCAGCATTTT